Below, 13 T cell receptor beta chains from the same sample are listed, as sequenced in a study of CD8 T cell repertoires and HIV-1 epitope variants. Repertoires were generated with immunoSEQ multiplex PCR, while TCRdb's copy carries only in-frame clones and drops some. The sample yields roughly 100,000 clones, just under 75% seen once. The sample was uncultured baseline CD8+ T cells from peripheral blood mononuclear cells (PBMCs). The receptors derive from a male donor with HIV.

The V and J genes are TRBV9 and TRBJ2-1, with D unresolved. The CDR3 runs to 11 residues. V gave up 0 bases and J gave up 6 bases, with 1 base separating them. In germline, CDR1 is SGDLS, CDR2 YYNGEE. The CDR3 DNA sequence: TGTGCCAGCAGCGTAGCCAATGAGCAGTTCTTC. It encodes CASSVANEQFF.

This clone has more than one count but fewer than ten. The chain has TRBV9 and TRBJ1-3; 9 nucleotides align to TRBD1. The CDR3 contains 17 residues. Germline loops: CDR1 SGDLS, CDR2 YYNGEE. Trimming at V came to 4 bases and at J to 1 base, leaving 9 bases not matched to a gene. The CDR3, as DNA: TGTGCCAGCAGCCACGCCACGGGACAGGGTTCTGGAAACACCATATATTTT. Translation: CASSHATGQGSGNTIYF. Complete variable domain (other parts from reference TRBV9 and TRBJ1-3): DSGVTQTPKHLITATGQRVTLRCSPRSGDLSVYWYQQSLDQGLQFLIQYYNGEERAKGNILERFSAQQFPDLHSELNLSSLELGDSALYFCASSHATGQGSGNTIYFGEGSWLTVV.

The gene calls are TRBV25-1 and TRBJ2-5, with TRBD1 matching over 9 bases. With V trimmed by 5 bases and J by 3 bases, 7 bases remained unmatched. The CDR3 spans 15 residues. Germline loops: CDR1 MGHDK, CDR2 SYGVNS. The CDR3 reads CASSLPGTGKETQYF. The CDR3 nucleotides read TGTGCCAGCAGTCTCCCCGGGACAGGGAAAGAGACCCAGTACTTC.

The chain joins TRBV5-1 to TRBJ2-5, with D unclear. V was cut by 2 bases and J by 1 base, with 12 bases left in between. CDR1 SGHRS and CDR2 YFSETQ come from the germline V gene. CDR3 length equals 15 residues. The CDR3 reads CASSLESSFQETQYF. The CDR3, as DNA: TGCGCCAGCAGCTTAGAAAGCAGCTTCCAAGAGACCCAGTACTTC. Complete variable domain (other parts from reference TRBV5-1 and TRBJ2-5): KAGVTQTPRYLIKTRGQQVTLSCSPISGHRSVSWYQQTPGQGLQFLFEYFSETQRNKGNFPGRFSGRQFSNSRSEMNVSTLELGDSALYLCASSLESSFQETQYFGPGTRLLVL.

This clone was counted a single time. V gene TRBV13 combines with J gene TRBJ1-2; D is unresolved. The CDR3 is 17 residues long. Germline CDR1 is PRHDT and CDR2 is FYEKMQ (reference sequence). Deletions cut 0 bases from V and 1 base from J, with 15 bases between. CDR3 DNA sequence: TGTGCCAGCAGCTTAGGCAAAGAAGGATCCTTTAACTATGGCTACACCTTC. It translates to CASSLGKEGSFNYGYTF.

The CDR3 DNA sequence: TGTGCCAGCTCACAGGGGTCGGGCAATCAGCCCCAGCATTTT. Encoded protein: CASSQGSGNQPQHF. This rearrangement joins TRBV6-5 to TRBJ1-5, with 7 positions matching TRBD1. The junction had 6 bases not matched to a gene; V was cut back by 8 bases and J by 2 bases. This CDR3 has 14 residues. Germline V gene sequence: CDR1 MNHEY, CDR2 SVGAGI.

This chain joins TRBV6-4 and TRBJ1-4; 8 bases agree with TRBD1. The CDR3 spans 13 residues. The V and J ends lost 6 bases and 7 bases, in that order; junction bases with no gene match: 4. Per germline, CDR1 MRHNA and CDR2 SNTAGT. CDR3 sequence reads: CASRGQGGEKLFF. CDR3 in DNA: TGTGCCAGCAGAGGACAGGGAGGTGAAAAACTGTTTTTT.

V and J are TRBV14 and TRBJ1-5; a weak D match, TRBD1 (5 bases). Germline V gene data show CDR1 as SGHDN and CDR2 as FVKESK. V shed 3 bases and J shed 7 bases, with 10 bases lying between them. CDR3 size: 13 residues. The CDR3 sequence: CASSQGRGQPQHF. CDR3 bases: TGTGCCAGCAGCCAGGGACGTGGGCAGCCCCAGCATTTT.

Ten or more counts support this clone. The chain employs TRBV7-2 and TRBJ2-7, with 11 bases aligning to TRBD1. The CDR3 is 15 amino acids. V lost 0 bases, J lost 3 bases, and 1 base stayed unmatched. Germline lookup yields CDR1 SGHTA and CDR2 FQGNSA. CDR3 nucleotides: TGTGCCAGCAGCTTAGCGGGGACAGGGGGCTACGAGCAGTACTTC. Its protein is CASSLAGTGGYEQYF. Looking up the rest from reference TRBV7-2 and TRBJ2-7 gives the full variable domain: GAGVSQSPSNKVTEKGKDVELRCDPISGHTALYWYRQSLGQGLEFLIYFQGNSAPDKSGLPSDRFSAERTGGSVSTLTIQRTQQEDSAVYLCASSLAGTGGYEQYFGPGTRLTVT.

This chain uses TRBV5-1 with TRBJ2-5, with TRBD2 matching 8 bases. V shed 0 bases, J shed 5 bases, and the junction held 12 bases outside the gene matches. The CDR3 has 17 residues. CDR1 is SGHRS and CDR2 is YFSETQ in the germline V gene. CDR3 bases: TGCGCCAGCAGCTTGGCGGGGTTTAGCGGGGAGCCGGAGACCCAGTACTTC. Amino acid sequence: CASSLAGFSGEPETQYF.

The gene calls are TRBV6-4 and TRBJ1-2, with a weak D call TRBD1 (5 bases). Deletions cut 0 bases from V and 4 bases from J, with 6 bases between. The CDR3 has 13 residues. The V gene's germline CDR1 is MRHNA and CDR2 SNTAGT. The CDR3 is CASSDSQGYGYTF. CDR3 nucleotides: TGTGCCAGCAGTGACTCCCAGGGCTATGGCTACACCTTC.

The chain is built from TRBV28 and TRBJ2-1, with D unclear. V was pared by 5 bases and J by 5 bases, with 10 bases between. Per germline, CDR1 MDHEN and CDR2 SYDVKM. The CDR3 runs to 13 residues. The CDR3, as DNA: TGTGCCAGCAGTCCGATGCCGGACAATGAGCAGTTCTTC. Its translation is CASSPMPDNEQFF.

The rearrangement uses TRBV2 and TRBJ2-2; TRBD1 agrees at 7 bases. V gave up 5 bases and J gave up 1 base; unmatched junction bases: 7. There are 16 residues in the CDR3. Germline CDR1 and CDR2: SNHLY and FYNNEI. CDR3 in amino acids: CASSPTGARNTGELFF. CDR3 bases: TGTGCCAGCAGTCCTACAGGGGCCAGGAACACCGGGGAGCTGTTTTTT.